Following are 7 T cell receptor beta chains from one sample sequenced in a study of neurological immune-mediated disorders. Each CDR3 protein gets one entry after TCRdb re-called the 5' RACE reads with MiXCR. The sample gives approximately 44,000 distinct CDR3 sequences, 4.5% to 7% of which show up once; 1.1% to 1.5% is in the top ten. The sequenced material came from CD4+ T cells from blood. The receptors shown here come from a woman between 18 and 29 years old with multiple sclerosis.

The CDR3 spells CATGGQMNTEAFF. The CDR3 DNA sequence: TGTGCCACGGGGGGGCAAATGAACACTGAAGCTTTCTTT. J is TRBJ1-1 and V is TRBV2, with D possibly being TRBD1 (6 bases). Germline V gene data show CDR1 as SNHLY and CDR2 as FYNNEI. V shed 10 bases and J shed 0 bases, with 12 bases lying between them. CDR3 length: 13 residues.

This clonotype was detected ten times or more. The CDR3 DNA reads as TGTGCCAGCAGCTTAAATAGACTAGCGGGAAGAGATACGCAGTATTTT. Encoded protein: CASSLNRLAGRDTQYF. The chain uses TRBV7-6 and TRBJ2-3; 11 bases align to TRBD2. Germline V lookup: CDR1 SGHVS, CDR2 FNYEAQ. V lost 2 bases to trimming and J lost 5 bases; unmatched junction nucleotides: 6. There are 16 residues in the CDR3.

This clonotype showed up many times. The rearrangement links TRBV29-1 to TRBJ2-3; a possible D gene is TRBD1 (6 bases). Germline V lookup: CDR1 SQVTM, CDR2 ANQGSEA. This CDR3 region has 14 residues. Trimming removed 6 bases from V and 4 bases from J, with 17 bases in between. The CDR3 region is CSVSTGFQSDTQYF. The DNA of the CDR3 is TGCAGCGTCTCGACAGGTTTCCAGTCAGATACGCAGTATTTT.

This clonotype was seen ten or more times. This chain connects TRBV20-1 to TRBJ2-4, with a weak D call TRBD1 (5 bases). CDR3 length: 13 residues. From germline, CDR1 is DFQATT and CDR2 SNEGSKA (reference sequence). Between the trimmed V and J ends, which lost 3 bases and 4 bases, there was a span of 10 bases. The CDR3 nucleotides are TGCAGTGCTAGGGGGCGCGAGAAAAACATTCAGTACTTC. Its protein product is CSARGREKNIQYF.

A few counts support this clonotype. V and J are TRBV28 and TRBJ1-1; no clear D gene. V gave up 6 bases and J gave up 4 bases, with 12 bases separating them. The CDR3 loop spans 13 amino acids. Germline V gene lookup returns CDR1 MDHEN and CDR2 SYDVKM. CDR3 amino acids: CASRYTSTTEAFF. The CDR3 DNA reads TGTGCCAGCAGGTATACATCGACCACTGAAGCTTTCTTT.

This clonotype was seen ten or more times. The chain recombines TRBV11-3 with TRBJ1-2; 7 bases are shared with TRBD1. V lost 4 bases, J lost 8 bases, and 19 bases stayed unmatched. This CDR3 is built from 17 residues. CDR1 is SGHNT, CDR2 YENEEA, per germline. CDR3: CASSSTSGTALVKGYTF. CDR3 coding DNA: TGTGCCAGCAGCTCAACGTCCGGGACAGCTCTGGTTAAAGGCTACACCTTC. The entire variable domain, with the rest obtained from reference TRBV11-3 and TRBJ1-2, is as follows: EAGVVQSPRYKIIEKKQPVAFWCNPISGHNTLYWYLQNLGQGPELLIRYENEEAVDDSQLPKDRFSAERLKGVDSTLKIQPAELGDSAVYLCASSSTSGTALVKGYTFGSGTRLTVV.

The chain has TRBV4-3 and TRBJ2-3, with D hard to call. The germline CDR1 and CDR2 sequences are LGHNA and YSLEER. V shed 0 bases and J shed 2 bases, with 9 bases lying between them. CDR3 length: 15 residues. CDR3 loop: CASSQDEAATDTQYF. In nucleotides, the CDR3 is TGCGCCAGCAGCCAAGATGAGGCGGCCACAGATACGCAGTATTTT.